Shown below are 3 T cell receptor beta chains from a single sample sequenced in a study of T-cell memory formation after mild COVID-19. MiXCR, run by TCRdb on the 5' RACE reads, gives a single entry per CDR3 protein. The table has 30,000 to 35,000 distinct CDR3 sequences, 20% to 25% seen once. Input material: PBMCs or a T cell subset sorted from them (not recorded which). The receptors here all came from an adult who had mild COVID-19 (a few samples of this study predate the infection). Cell type and time point are not known.

This clonotype was observed at least ten times. V and J are TRBV15 and TRBJ2-1; TRBD1 agrees at 8 bases. The CDR3 sequence is 16 residues long. CDR1 and CDR2 (germline): LNHNV, YYDKDF (reference sequence). Losses at the gene ends were 5 bases for V and 2 bases for J; bases not matched to a gene: 8. The CDR3 nucleotides are TGTGCCACCAGCGCTCGCAGGGACAGGACCTACAATGAGCAGTTCTTC. As protein: CATSARRDRTYNEQFF.

This clonotype has a handful of counts. This chain uses TRBV24-1 with TRBJ2-2, with unresolved D. The V gene lost 6 bases and the J gene lost 6 bases, with 7 bases spanning the gap. CDR1 and CDR2 from the germline V gene are KGHDR and SFDVKD. There are 12 residues in the CDR3. Here the CDR3 reads CATSRLSGELFF. Here the CDR3 DNA reads TGTGCCACCAGTAGGCTTTCCGGGGAGCTGTTTTTT.

This clonotype was seen repeatedly, ten times or more. This chain uses TRBV7-9 with TRBJ2-5; D is undetermined. CDR1 and CDR2 (germline): SEHNR, FQNEAQ (reference sequence). Trimming stripped 3 bases from V and 3 bases from J, with 14 bases between. The CDR3 contains 15 residues. In nucleotides, the CDR3 is TGTGCCAGCAGCTTGGGCAGCCTCCATGAAGAGACCCAGTACTTC. Protein sequence: CASSLGSLHEETQYF.